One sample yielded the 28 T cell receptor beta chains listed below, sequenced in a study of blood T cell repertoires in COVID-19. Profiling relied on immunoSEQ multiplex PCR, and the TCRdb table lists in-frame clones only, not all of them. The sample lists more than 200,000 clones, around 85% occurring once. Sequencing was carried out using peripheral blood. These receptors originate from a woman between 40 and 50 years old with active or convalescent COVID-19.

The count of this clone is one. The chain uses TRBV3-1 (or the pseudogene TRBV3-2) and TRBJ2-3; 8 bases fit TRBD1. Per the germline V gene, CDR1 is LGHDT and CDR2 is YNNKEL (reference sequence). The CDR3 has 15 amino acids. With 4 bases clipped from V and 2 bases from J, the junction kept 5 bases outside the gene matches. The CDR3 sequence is CASSLGQGNTDTQYF. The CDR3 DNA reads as TGTGCCAGCAGCCTCGGACAGGGAAACACAGATACGCAGTATTTT.

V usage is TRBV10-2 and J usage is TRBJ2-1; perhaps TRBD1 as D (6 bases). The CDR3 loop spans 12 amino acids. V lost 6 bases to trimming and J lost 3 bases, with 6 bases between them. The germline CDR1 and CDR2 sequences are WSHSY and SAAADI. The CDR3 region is CASRDSYNEQFF. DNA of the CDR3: TGCGCCAGCAGGGACAGCTACAATGAGCAGTTCTTC.

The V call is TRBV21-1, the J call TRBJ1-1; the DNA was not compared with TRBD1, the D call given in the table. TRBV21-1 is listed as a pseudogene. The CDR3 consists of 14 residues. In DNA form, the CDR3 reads TGTGCCAGCAGCATGAAGGGGGCGGATACTGAAGCTTTCTTT. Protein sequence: CASSMKGADTEAFF.

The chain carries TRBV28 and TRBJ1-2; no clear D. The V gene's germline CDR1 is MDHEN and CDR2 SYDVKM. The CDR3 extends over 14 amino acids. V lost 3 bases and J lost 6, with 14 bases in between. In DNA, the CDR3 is TGTGCCAGCAGTTTGGGCGGTGAGGGCGATGGCTACACCTTC. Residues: CASSLGGEGDGYTF.

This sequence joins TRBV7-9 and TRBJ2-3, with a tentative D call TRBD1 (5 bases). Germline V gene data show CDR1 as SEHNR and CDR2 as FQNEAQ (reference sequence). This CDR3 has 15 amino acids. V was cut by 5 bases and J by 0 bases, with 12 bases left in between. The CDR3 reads CASSDGAASTDTQYF. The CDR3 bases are TGTGCCAGCAGCGATGGGGCGGCTAGCACAGATACGCAGTATTTT.

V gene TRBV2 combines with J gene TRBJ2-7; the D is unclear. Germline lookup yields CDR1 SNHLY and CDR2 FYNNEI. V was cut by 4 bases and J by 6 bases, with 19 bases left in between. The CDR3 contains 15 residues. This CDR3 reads CASSVNPNLKSEQYV. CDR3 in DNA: TGTGCCAGCAGTGTCAACCCAAACTTGAAATCCGAGCAGTACGTC.

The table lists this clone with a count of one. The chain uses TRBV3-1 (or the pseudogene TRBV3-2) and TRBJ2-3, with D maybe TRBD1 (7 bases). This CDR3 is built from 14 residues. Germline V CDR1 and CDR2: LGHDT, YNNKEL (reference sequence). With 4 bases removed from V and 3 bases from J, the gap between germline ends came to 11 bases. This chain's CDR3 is CASSPGGQTDTQYF. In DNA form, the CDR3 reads TGTGCCAGCAGCCCAGGGGGGCAGACAGATACGCAGTATTTT.

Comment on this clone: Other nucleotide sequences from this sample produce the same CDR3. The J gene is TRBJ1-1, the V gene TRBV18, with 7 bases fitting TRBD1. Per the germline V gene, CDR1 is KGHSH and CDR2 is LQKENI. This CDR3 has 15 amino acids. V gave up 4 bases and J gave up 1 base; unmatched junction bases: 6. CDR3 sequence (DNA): TGTGCCAGCTCACTACGGACAGGAGCGAACACTGAAGCTTTCTTT. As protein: CASSLRTGANTEAFF.

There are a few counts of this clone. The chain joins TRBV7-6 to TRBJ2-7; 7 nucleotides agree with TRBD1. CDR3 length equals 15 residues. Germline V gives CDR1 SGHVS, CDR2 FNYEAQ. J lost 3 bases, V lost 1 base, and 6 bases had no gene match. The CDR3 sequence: CASSLDGDRDYEQYF. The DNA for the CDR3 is TGTGCCAGCAGCTTAGACGGGGACAGAGACTACGAGCAGTACTTC.

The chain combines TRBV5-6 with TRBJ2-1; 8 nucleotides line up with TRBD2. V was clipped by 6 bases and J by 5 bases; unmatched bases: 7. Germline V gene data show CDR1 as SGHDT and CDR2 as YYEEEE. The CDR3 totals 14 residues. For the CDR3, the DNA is TGTGCCAGCACGGCCGGGACTAGAAACAATGAGCAGTTCTTC. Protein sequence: CASTAGTRNNEQFF.

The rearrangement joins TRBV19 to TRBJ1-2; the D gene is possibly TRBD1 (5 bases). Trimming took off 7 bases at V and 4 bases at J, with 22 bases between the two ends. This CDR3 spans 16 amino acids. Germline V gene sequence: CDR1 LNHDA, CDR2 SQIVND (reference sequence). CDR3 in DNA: TGTGCCAGTATCCCAGGGAGGGCGGCGACCGCCTATGGCTACACCTTC. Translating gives CASIPGRAATAYGYTF.

Here the CDR3 DNA reads TGTGCCAGCAGCGTAGGACCCCAGGGTGTCTCACCCCTCCACTTT. This codes for CASSVGPQGVSPLHF. This sequence joins TRBV9 and TRBJ1-6; tentatively, D is TRBD1 (5 bases). This CDR3 spans 15 amino acids. Germline CDR1 reads SGDLS; CDR2 reads YYNGEE. With 0 bases removed from V and 10 bases from J, the gap between germline ends came to 14 bases.

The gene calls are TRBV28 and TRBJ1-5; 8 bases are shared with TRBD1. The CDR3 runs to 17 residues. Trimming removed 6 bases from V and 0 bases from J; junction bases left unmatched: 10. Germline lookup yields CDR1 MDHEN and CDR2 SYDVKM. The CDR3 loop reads CASRDRDRSYSNQPQHF. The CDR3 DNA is TGTGCCAGCAGGGACCGGGACAGGAGTTATAGCAATCAGCCCCAGCATTTT.

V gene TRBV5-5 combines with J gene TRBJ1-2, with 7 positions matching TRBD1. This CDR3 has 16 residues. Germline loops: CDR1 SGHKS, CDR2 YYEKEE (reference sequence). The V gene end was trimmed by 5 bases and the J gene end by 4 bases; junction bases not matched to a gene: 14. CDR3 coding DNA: TGTGCCAGCAGTCAAATGACAGGACAGGCGGTCTATGGCTACACCTTC. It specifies CASSQMTGQAVYGYTF.

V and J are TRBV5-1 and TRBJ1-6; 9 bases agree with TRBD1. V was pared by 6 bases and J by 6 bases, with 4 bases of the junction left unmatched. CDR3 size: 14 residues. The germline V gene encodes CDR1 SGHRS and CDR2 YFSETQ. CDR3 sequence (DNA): TGCGCCAGCACGACGGGACAGGGTAATTCACCCCTCCACTTT. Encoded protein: CASTTGQGNSPLHF.

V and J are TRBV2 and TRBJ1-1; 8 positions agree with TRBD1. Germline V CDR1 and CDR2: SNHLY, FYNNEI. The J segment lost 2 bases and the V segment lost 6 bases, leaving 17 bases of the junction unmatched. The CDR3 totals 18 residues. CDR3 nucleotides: TGTGCCAGCAGGACCGGGACAGGTCGTCAGGTAAAAAACACTGAAGCTTTCTTT. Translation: CASRTGTGRQVKNTEAFF.

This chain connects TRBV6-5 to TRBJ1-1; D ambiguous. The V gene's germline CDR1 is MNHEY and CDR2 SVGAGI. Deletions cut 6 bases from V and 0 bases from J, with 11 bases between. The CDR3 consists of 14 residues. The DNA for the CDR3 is TGTGCCAGCAGATACCGCGTTATGAACACTGAAGCTTTCTTT. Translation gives CASRYRVMNTEAFF.

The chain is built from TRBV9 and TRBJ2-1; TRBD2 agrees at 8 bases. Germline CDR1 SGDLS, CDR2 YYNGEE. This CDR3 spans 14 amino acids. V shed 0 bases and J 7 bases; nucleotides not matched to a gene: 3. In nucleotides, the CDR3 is TGTGCCAGCAGCGTAGTGACTAGCGAGAATGAGCAGTTCTTC. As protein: CASSVVTSENEQFF.

CDR3: CASSRTGGAFF. DNA for the CDR3: TGTGCCAGCAGCCGAACAGGAGGGGCTTTCTTT. The chain uses TRBV7-9 and TRBJ1-1, with a possible D match to TRBD1 (5 bases). Germline CDR1 SEHNR, CDR2 FQNEAQ (reference sequence). Trimming removed 5 bases from V and 11 bases from J, with 12 bases in between. CDR3 size: 11 residues.

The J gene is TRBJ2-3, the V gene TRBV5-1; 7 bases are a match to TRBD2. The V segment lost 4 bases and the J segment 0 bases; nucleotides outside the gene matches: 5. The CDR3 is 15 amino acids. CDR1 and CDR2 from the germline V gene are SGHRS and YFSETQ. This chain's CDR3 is CASSTGLTSTDTQYF. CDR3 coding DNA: TGCGCCAGCAGCACGGGACTAACTAGCACAGATACGCAGTATTTT.

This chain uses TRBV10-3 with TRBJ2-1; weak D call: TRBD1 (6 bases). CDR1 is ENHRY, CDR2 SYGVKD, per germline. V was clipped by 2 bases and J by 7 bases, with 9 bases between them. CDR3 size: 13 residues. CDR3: CAISETQGNEQFF. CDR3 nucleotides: TGTGCCATCAGTGAGACGCAGGGGAATGAGCAGTTCTTC.

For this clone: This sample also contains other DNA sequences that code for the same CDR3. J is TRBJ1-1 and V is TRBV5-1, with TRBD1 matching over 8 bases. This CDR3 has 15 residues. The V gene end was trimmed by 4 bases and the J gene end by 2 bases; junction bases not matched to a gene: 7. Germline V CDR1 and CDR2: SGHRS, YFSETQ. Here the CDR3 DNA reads TGCGCCAGCAGCCTGCGAGACAGGGGTAACACTGAAGCTTTCTTT. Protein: CASSLRDRGNTEAFF.

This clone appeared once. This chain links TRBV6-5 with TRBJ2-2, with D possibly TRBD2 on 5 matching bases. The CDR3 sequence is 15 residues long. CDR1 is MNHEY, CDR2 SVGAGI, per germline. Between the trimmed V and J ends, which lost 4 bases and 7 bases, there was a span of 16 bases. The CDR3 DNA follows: TGTGCCAGCAGTTTTGGACTCTTAGGTGGCGGGGAGCTGTTTTTT. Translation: CASSFGLLGGGELFF.

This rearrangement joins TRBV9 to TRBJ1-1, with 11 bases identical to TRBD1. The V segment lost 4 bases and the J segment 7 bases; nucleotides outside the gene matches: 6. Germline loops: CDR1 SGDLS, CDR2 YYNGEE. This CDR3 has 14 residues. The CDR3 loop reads CASSPGQGGSEAFF. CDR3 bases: TGTGCCAGCAGCCCGGGACAGGGGGGGAGTGAAGCTTTCTTT.

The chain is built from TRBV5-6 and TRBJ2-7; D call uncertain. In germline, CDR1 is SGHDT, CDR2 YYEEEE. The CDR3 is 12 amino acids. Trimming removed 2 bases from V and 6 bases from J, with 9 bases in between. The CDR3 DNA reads TGTGCCAGCAGCTTTCAATCGGGCGAGCAGTACGTC. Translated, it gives CASSFQSGEQYV.

CDR3 loop: CASSLVAGGTVGTQYF. The CDR3 nucleotides read TGTGCCAGCAGCTTAGTAGCGGGGGGTACGGTGGGGACCCAGTACTTC. V and J are TRBV11-2 and TRBJ2-5; 10 bases line up with TRBD2. V shed 1 base, J shed 7 bases, and the junction held 9 bases outside the gene matches. Germline V gene sequence: CDR1 SGHAT, CDR2 FQNNGV. The CDR3 spans 16 residues.

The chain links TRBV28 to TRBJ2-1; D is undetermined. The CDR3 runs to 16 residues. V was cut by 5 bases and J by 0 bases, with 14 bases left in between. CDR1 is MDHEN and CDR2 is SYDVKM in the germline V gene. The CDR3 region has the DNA TGTGCCAGCAGTCCAGCGCAGTGGATCTCCTACAATGAGCAGTTCTTC. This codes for CASSPAQWISYNEQFF.

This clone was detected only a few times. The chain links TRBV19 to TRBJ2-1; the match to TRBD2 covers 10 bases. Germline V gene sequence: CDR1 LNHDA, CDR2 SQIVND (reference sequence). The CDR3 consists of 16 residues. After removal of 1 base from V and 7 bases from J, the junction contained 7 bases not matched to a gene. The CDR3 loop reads CASSIVRASGGNEQFF. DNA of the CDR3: TGTGCCAGTAGTATAGTTAGGGCTAGCGGGGGAAATGAGCAGTTCTTC.